Presented here are 2 T cell receptor beta chains from one specimen sequenced in a study of blood T cell repertoires in COVID-19. Assay used: immunoSEQ multiplex PCR; TCRdb lists only in-frame clones, some missing. The data show approximately 210,000 clones, with roughly 90% seen just once and under 2.5% held by the top ten. Sequenced: peripheral blood. These receptors came from a man in his forties or fifties with active or convalescent COVID-19.

The chain uses TRBV11-3 and TRBJ2-7, with 7 bases identical to TRBD2. CDR1 and CDR2 from the germline V gene are SGHNT and YENEEA. The CDR3 contains 14 residues. V lost 6 bases and J lost 4; bases outside the gene matches: 9. This chain's CDR3 is CASSHGGGEYEQYF. The CDR3 DNA sequence: TGTGCCAGCAGTCACGGCGGGGGAGAGTACGAGCAGTACTTC.

V gene TRBV19 combines with J gene TRBJ1-5; D gene uncertain. CDR1 LNHDA and CDR2 SQIVND come from the germline V gene (reference sequence). The CDR3 is 18 residues long. The V end was cut by 3 bases, the J end by 2 bases, with 20 bases between. This CDR3 reads CASSIMPWRDPGNQPQHF. Here the CDR3 DNA reads TGTGCCAGTAGTATCATGCCTTGGAGGGATCCTGGCAATCAGCCCCAGCATTTT.